This is a list of T cell receptor beta chains from one sample in a study of cytomegalovirus exposure and HLA in healthy donors. Data came from immunoSEQ multiplex PCR; TCRdb stores just in-frame clones and leaves some out. The table includes about 130,000 clones, about nine tenths detected once. Sequencing was performed on PBMCs. These receptor sequences come from a young man in good health and CMV-seronegative. Each CDR3 is given with its conserved first and last residue.

v_call cdr3_aa
TRBV7-6 CASSLVTTRALDTQYF
TRBV15 CATSRDPQQQRGFNEQYF
TRBV7-2 CASSLEGTGMGGELFF
TRBV27 CASSTHRSSYNEQFF
TRBV7-9 CASSLIDLNEQFF
TRBV27 CASSLQGRYTEAFF
TRBV6-6 CASTAAGGYGYTF
TRBV29-1 CSVTTWGQNTEAFF
TRBV7-8 CASSSGEGLEQYF
TRBV5-8 CASSLRTFTPDQPQHF
TRBV29-1 CSVDRGPGELFF
TRBV28 CASSLLAGGPNTGELFF
TRBV7-8 CASSFDPQAGGRLAKNIQYF
TRBV15 CASSGFQETQYF
TRBV19 CASSPLGRTMNTEAFF
TRBV7-9 CASSSYSGTGGYNEQFF
TRBV6-5 CASSYSGTLDSPLHF
TRBV5-1 CASSLGTLGGQGYTF
TRBV2 CASSTTGNTGELFF
TRBV27 CASSLGGNTEAFF
TRBV11-2 CASSLVRRLNTEAFF
TRBV11-2 CASSLAIAARGPSTDTQYF
TRBV29-1 CSVPFQGFYNEQFF
TRBV11-2 CASSPRTGGTEAFF
TRBV13 CASSLGQGYQETQYF
TRBV11-2 CASSLTGGWAETQYF
TRBV4-2 CASSQPGQGWFF
TRBV27 CASSLWTGGANTGELFF
TRBV6-1 CASSDTGYETQYF
TRBV28 CASSLQTGWETQYF
TRBV4-2 CASSPSLSGQGRMNTEAFF
TRBV11-2 CASSLAAGGLSSYNEQFF
TRBV11-3 CASSPAAGTDTQYF
TRBV28 CASSLLGGPGISNQPQHF
TRBV7-2 CASSRSVRTEAFF
TRBV29-1 CSGGGGHTDTQYF
TRBV7-2 CASSLFSSNEQFF
TRBV5-1 CASSLDPGTATYEQYF
TRBV19 CASSILAGVQETQYF
TRBV6-6 CASSNLADGYEQYF
TRBV19 CASRQGTNQPQHF
TRBV29-1 CSVSSGNNEQFF
TRBV15 CATSREGGGQPQHF
TRBV4-1 CASSQEPRGGQPQHF
TRBV7-3 CASSPTGAEEQYF
TRBV9 CASSVVGTSKETQYF
TRBV6-5 CASSWGRNTEAFF
TRBV11-3 CASRLDGTYNTEAFF
TRBV19 CASSLSRGMGEQYF
TRBV15 CATSMNIRGRYEKLFF
TRBV6-5 CASSYRQGTYEQYF
TRBV5-4 CASSLGLFPRTDTQYF
TRBV11-2 CASSWGQGEYGYTF
TRBV19 CASSILPAAKLFF
TRBV6-1 CASTYQAYEQYF
TRBV12-5 CASGLGDRGGGSNQPQHF